The next 9 T cell receptor beta chains were all read from a single sample in a study of CD8+ T cells in alopecia areata (dated by TCRdb to the late 2010s). Explained via the paper, the time point label denotes: more than three weeks on oral tofacitinib. The treatment or condition tag for this specimen amounts to: oral pan-JAK inhibitor, 5-10 mg twice daily. The library was generated by the immunoSEQ multiplex PCR assay. RNA was extracted from all samples and reverse transcribed into cDNA, which served as template for TCR sequencing. Entries here come from immuneACCESS through TCRdb and include only in-frame sequences with V and J called. Some clones fail to appear in such tables; in the studies checked, an unresolved V gene covers under half of the shortfall, and the cause of the remainder is unknown. The sample includes around 210,000 clones, with around 65% observed a single time. Around 4.2% of the sample goes to the ten largest clones.

Sequenced material: CD4+ T cells sorted from blood, taken at week 4, from a patient treated with tofacitinib. These receptors were collected from a human donor with alopecia areata.

The chain uses TRBV18 and TRBJ1-5; no reliable D call. The CDR3 covers 14 residues. Germline V gene sequence: CDR1 KGHSH, CDR2 LQKENI. The germline V and J ends were trimmed by 5 bases and 0 bases, with 8 bases remaining between them. CDR3: CASSSTDSNQPQHF. CDR3 DNA: TGTGCCAGCTCATCCACAGATAGCAATCAGCCCCAGCATTTT.

The chain links TRBV19 to TRBJ2-1, with D perhaps assigned TRBD1 or TRBD2 (5 bases each). The CDR3 length is 12 residues. Germline assignment: CDR1 LNHDA and CDR2 SQIVND (reference sequence). Trimming left V 10 bases short and J 5 bases short, with 12 bases between. In DNA form, the CDR3 reads TGTGCCACCTGGGGGATGGACAATGAGCAGTTCTTC. Amino acid sequence: CATWGMDNEQFF.

On this clone itself: One junction end disagrees with the germline gene, perhaps due to a read error. The V call is TRBV7-7, the J call TRBJ2-3; TRBD2 matches at 7 bases. CDR1 and CDR2 from the germline V gene are SSHAT and FNYEAQ (reference sequence). The CDR3 is 13 residues long. This CDR3 reads CASSSSGADTQYF. CDR3 DNA: TGTGCTAGCAGCTCTAGCGGTGCAGATACGCAGTATTTT.

The chain joins TRBV5-6 to TRBJ2-3; no reliable D call. The V gene's germline CDR1 is SGHDT and CDR2 YYEEEE. Trimming removed 3 bases at V and 9 bases at J, with 14 bases between. CDR3 length: 13 residues. The CDR3 reads CASSSVERGTQYF. CDR3 in DNA: TGTGCCAGCAGCTCCGTCGAGCGTGGGACGCAGTATTTT.

The J gene is TRBJ2-3, the V gene TRBV2; TRBD1 matches 8 bases. CDR1 and CDR2 (germline): SNHLY, FYNNEI. With V trimmed by 7 bases and J by 5 bases, 5 bases remained unmatched. The length of the CDR3 is 13 residues. Here the CDR3 reads CASTGTGVDTQYF. The CDR3 DNA reads as TGTGCCAGCACCGGGACAGGAGTAGATACGCAGTATTTT.

This clone appeared once. The chain combines TRBV29-1 with TRBJ1-2, with a possible D match to TRBD1 (5 bases). The CDR3 is 12 residues long. Germline values: CDR1 SQVTM, CDR2 ANQGSEA. V was clipped by 1 base and J by 4 bases, with 7 bases between them. The CDR3: CSVEVTVYGYTF. CDR3 DNA: TGCAGCGTTGAAGTGACAGTCTATGGCTACACCTTC. The full variable domain, rest sourced from reference TRBV29-1 and TRBJ1-2, is SAVISQKPSRDICQRGTSLTIQCQVDSQVTMMFWYRQQPGQSLTLIATANQGSEATYESGFVIDKFPISRPNLTFSTLTVSNMSPEDSSIYLCSVEVTVYGYTFGSGTRLTVV.

V gene TRBV14 combines with J gene TRBJ2-1; D is possibly TRBD2 (6 bases). Germline CDR1 reads SGHDN; CDR2 reads FVKESK. This CDR3 comprises 15 residues. V shed 3 bases and J shed 10 bases, with 19 bases lying between them. The CDR3 sequence: CASSQRGVAQREQFF. The CDR3 region has the DNA TGTGCCAGCAGCCAGCGCGGGGTAGCGCAACGAGAGCAGTTCTTC.

V and J are TRBV2 and TRBJ1-3; the D gene is possibly TRBD1 (5 bases). Germline CDR1 SNHLY, CDR2 FYNNEI. The CDR3 runs to 11 residues. V was pared by 6 bases and J by 16 bases, with 16 bases between. The CDR3 region is CASSISDRGYF. In DNA, the CDR3 is TGTGCCAGCAGCATTTCAGACCGGGGGTATTTT. The full variable domain, in which reference TRBV2 and TRBJ1-3 provide the parts outside the CDR3, is EPEVTQTPSHQVTQMGQEVILRCVPISNHLYFYWYRQILGQKVEFLVSFYNNEISEKSEIFDDQFSVERPDGSNFTLKIRSTKLEDSAMYFCASSISDRGYFGEGSWLTVV.

The chain uses TRBV6-5 and TRBJ2-7; a weak D match, TRBD1 (5 bases). This CDR3 has 15 amino acids. Per germline, CDR1 MNHEY and CDR2 SVGAGI. The V end was cut by 0 bases, the J end by 6 bases, with 15 bases between. The CDR3 loop reads CASSYSIPQDGEQYF. In DNA form, the CDR3 reads TGTGCCAGCAGTTACTCGATCCCACAGGACGGCGAGCAGTACTTC.